This TCR beta chain was retrieved from a study of CD8+CD57+ T cells in acquired aplastic anemia. The patients chosen for sequencing had shown expansion of CD8+CD57+ cells (detected by flow cytometry). Genomic DNA was employed as the template in profiling TCR beta VDJ and CDR3. Each CDR3 protein is one row after TCRdb ran MiXCR on the reads. The sample yields about 170,000 distinct CDR3 sequences, roughly 48% seen once. Notes on this clonotype: Antigen specificity is unknown.

Findings and caveats of the study: Patients and controls shared under 35 CD8+ CDR3 sequences, which appeared highly expressed in patients and within their immunodominant clones.

Trimming at V came to 6 bases and at J to 3 bases, leaving 8 bases not matched to a gene. This CDR3 is 13 amino acids long. From germline, CDR1 is DFQATT and CDR2 SNEGSKA (reference sequence). The V gene is TRBV20-1, the J gene TRBJ2-7, with TRBD1 matching over 7 bases. Sequences were obtained from sorted CD4+, CD8+, or CD8+CD57+ T cells (not recorded which) from PBMCs. This TCR was sampled from a human donor with aplastic anemia. CDR3 amino acids: CSAGSGTVYEQYF. The CDR3 DNA sequence: TGCAGTGCCGGATCCGGGACAGTCTACGAGCAGTACTTC.